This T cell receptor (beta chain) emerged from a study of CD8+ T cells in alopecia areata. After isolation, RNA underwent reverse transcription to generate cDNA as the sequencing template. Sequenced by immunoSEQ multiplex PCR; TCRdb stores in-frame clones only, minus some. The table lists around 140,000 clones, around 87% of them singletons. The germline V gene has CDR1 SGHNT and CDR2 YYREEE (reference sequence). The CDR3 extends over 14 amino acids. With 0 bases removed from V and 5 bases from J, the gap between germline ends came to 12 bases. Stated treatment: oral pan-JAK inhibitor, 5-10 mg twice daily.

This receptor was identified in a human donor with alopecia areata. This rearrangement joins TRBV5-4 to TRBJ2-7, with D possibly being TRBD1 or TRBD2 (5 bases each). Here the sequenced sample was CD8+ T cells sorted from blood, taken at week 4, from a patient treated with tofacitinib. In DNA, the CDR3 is TGTGCCAGCAGCTTGGGTCAGGGAGTCCACGAGCAGTACTTC. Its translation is CASSLGQGVHEQYF.